This is a list of T cell receptor beta chains from one sample in a study of shared clonotypes between healthy human individuals. Sequenced by immunoSEQ multiplex PCR; TCRdb stores in-frame clones only, minus some. The data contain a few million clones, just over 90% of them singletons. What was sequenced was naive CD8+ T cells from PBMCs. The source of these receptors is a man aged 18-30 years in good health. Some clones in this sample may be carry-over from other donors' samples. Each CDR3 is given with its conserved first and last residue. The D gene is left open where the match is weak. Some rows have no size entry. The others give once, few or many, or a class for an expanded clone.

- | TRBJ1-2 | TRBV2 | - | TGTGCCAGCAGTGTCGCTGGCTACACCTTC | CASSVAGYTF
- | TRBJ1-6 | TRBV7-9 | - | TGTGCCAGCAGCGTTGGGACACCCGATAATTCACCCCTCCACTTT | CASSVGTPDNSPLHF
- | TRBJ2-3 | TRBV7-9 | - | TGTGCCAGCAGCTTAAAAGGGTCGGGAAGCGGCACAGATACGCAGTATTTT | CASSLKGSGSGTDTQYF
once | TRBJ1-2 | TRBV4-3 | - | TGCGCCAGCAGCCGGCCGGGACACTATGGCTACACCTTC | CASSRPGHYGYTF
- | TRBJ1-1 | TRBV7-8 | - | TGTGCCAGCAGCTTAGCACAAAACACTGAAGCTTTCTTT | CASSLAQNTEAFF
- | TRBJ1-1 | TRBV5-6 | - | TGTGCCAGCAGCTTGTTTCTCGGTGGGGATTCAGCCAGGAACACTGAAGCTTTCTTT | CASSLFLGGDSARNTEAFF
- | TRBJ1-5 | TRBV19 | - | TGTGCCAGTAGTATAGTGGGGGCGAGCAATCAGCCCCAGCATTTT | CASSIVGASNQPQHF
- | TRBJ2-7 | TRBV27 | - | TGTGCCAGCGGCGCCGGAGGCGAGCAGTACTTC | CASGAGGEQYF
once | TRBJ2-7 | TRBV4-3 | - | TGCGCCAGCAGCCAAGATAGAGCGAGCTACGAGCAGTACTTC | CASSQDRASYEQYF
- | TRBJ2-1 | TRBV7-6 | TRBD2 | TGTGCCAGCAGCTTAGGACCAGCCGGGGGGACTTACTACAATGAGCAGTTCTTC | CASSLGPAGGTYYNEQFF
- | TRBJ2-5 | TRBV25-1 | - | TGTGCCAGGTCCGGGCTAGGGCGTCGGGCGGAGACCCAGTACTTC | CARSGLGRRAETQYF
- | TRBJ2-7 | TRBV4-2 | - | TGTGCCAGCAGCCAAGATTGGACAACCGCGGGTTCCTACGAGCAGTACTTC | CASSQDWTTAGSYEQYF
- | TRBJ2-3 | TRBV5-4 | - | TGTGCCAGCAGCTTGGAGTCGGATACGCAGTATTTT | CASSLESDTQYF
- | TRBJ2-5 | TRBV7-9 | - | TGTGCCAGCAGCTTAGGATTCGGACTGGGGCATCGGACCCAGTACTTC | CASSLGFGLGHRTQYF
once | TRBJ2-7 | TRBV7-2 | TRBD2 | TGTGCCAGCAGCTTAATAGCGGGATCTGTCTACGAGCAGTACTTC | CASSLIAGSVYEQYF
- | TRBJ2-7 | TRBV10-1 | TRBD2 | TGCGCCAGCAGTGAAACGGGACTAGCGGGTCCAAACTTC | CASSETGLAGPNF
- | TRBJ2-7 | TRBV7-2 | TRBD1 | TGTGCCAGCAGCTCTAGGGACAGGGCCTGGGGCTACGAGCAGTACTTC | CASSSRDRAWGYEQYF
- | TRBJ2-7 | TRBV11-2 | - | TGTGCCAGCAGCCCAGGGGCCGGTAACTACGAGCAGTACTTC | CASSPGAGNYEQYF
- | TRBJ2-7 | TRBV7-9 | TRBD1 | TGTGCCAGCAGCACAGGGGGCGAGCAGTACTTC | CASSTGGEQYF
- | TRBJ2-3 | TRBV28 | TRBD2 | TGTGCCAGCAGTCCGAGGACTAGCGGAGACACAGATACGCAGTATTTT | CASSPRTSGDTDTQYF
- | TRBJ2-2 | TRBV27 | TRBD1 | TGTGCCAGCAGGATTACAGGGGGTTACACCGGGGAGCTGTTTTTT | CASRITGGYTGELFF
- | TRBJ2-3 | TRBV5-4 | TRBD1 | TGTGCCAGCAGTAGAGACAGGGGACGCACAGATACGCAGTATTTT | CASSRDRGRTDTQYF
- | TRBJ2-2 | TRBV5-1 | TRBD2 | TGCGCCAGCAACCGAAGACTAGCGGGAAACACCGGGGAGCTGTTTTTT | CASNRRLAGNTGELFF
- | TRBJ1-1 | TRBV7-8 | - | TGTGCCAGCAGCTCCGAACGTCGGACCGATGCACTTAACACTGAAGCTTTCTTT | CASSSERRTDALNTEAFF
- | TRBJ1-5 | TRBV28 | TRBD1 | TGTGCCAGCAGCCCTCCCGGGACAGGGGTTTATAGCAATCAGCCCCAGCATTTT | CASSPPGTGVYSNQPQHF
- | TRBJ2-4 | TRBV6-5 | TRBD2 | TGTGCCAGCAGTCGCCTGCCTAGCGGAAAAAACATTCAGTACTTC | CASSRLPSGKNIQYF
- | TRBJ1-1 | TRBV12-5 | - | TGTGCTAGTGGTTTGTGGGCTCTGCGGGACCTTGGCACTGAAGCTTTCTTT | CASGLWALRDLGTEAFF
- | TRBJ2-7 | TRBV27 | - | TGTGCCAGCAGTTTGTTACAGGGAATGTACGAGCAGTACTTC | CASSLLQGMYEQYF
- | TRBJ2-3 | TRBV9 | TRBD2 | TGTGCCAGCACCAAAACTGGGACTAGCGGACACACAGATACGCAGTATTTT | CASTKTGTSGHTDTQYF
- | TRBJ2-7 | TRBV14 | TRBD2 | TGTGCCAGTCGCCCGAGCGGGAGTAACGAGCAGTACTTC | CASRPSGSNEQYF
once | TRBJ1-2 | TRBV7-9 | - | TGTGCCAGCAGCTGGACAACTCGAGGGCAAAATGGCTACACCTTC | CASSWTTRGQNGYTF
once | TRBJ2-1 | TRBV7-8 | - | TGTGCCAGCAGCTTCCTCCAAAGCTCCTACAATGAGCAGTTCTTC | CASSFLQSSYNEQFF
- | TRBJ2-5 | TRBV11-2 | TRBD2 | TGTGCCAGCAGCTTAGCGACGGGCCTAGCGGGTATCTCCCAGTACTTC | CASSLATGLAGISQYF
- | TRBJ2-1 | TRBV7-6 | TRBD2 | TGTGCCAGCAGCTTAATCTTTGCGGGGGATGGGAATGAGCAGTTCTTC | CASSLIFAGDGNEQFF